The 2 T cell receptor beta chains presented below share a single source sample, sequenced in a study of blood T cell repertoires in COVID-19. The repertoire was sequenced with immunoSEQ multiplex PCR; TCRdb's copy has only in-frame clones and lacks some. The sample shows 200,000 to 250,000 clones, 80% to 90% of them seen only once. The sample taken for sequencing was PBMCs or T cells enriched from blood (not recorded which). The receptor source for this set is a man aged 50-59 years who had been exposed to COVID-19.

The rearrangement uses TRBV19 and TRBJ1-1; 8 bases match TRBD1. CDR1 is LNHDA, CDR2 SQIVND, per germline (reference sequence). Trimming cost V 2 bases and J 1 base; bases outside gene matches: 3. This CDR3 comprises 15 residues. The DNA for the CDR3 is TGTGCCAGTAGTATACAGGGGGCGGAGAACACTGAAGCTTTCTTT. Translated: CASSIQGAENTEAFF. The complete variable domain, with remaining parts taken from reference TRBV19 and TRBJ1-1, reads DGGITQSPKYLFRKEGQNVTLSCEQNLNHDAMYWYRQDPGQGLRLIYYSQIVNDFQKGDIAEGYSVSREKKESFPLTVTSAQKNPTAFYLCASSIQGAENTEAFFGQGTRLTVV.

V gene TRBV29-1 combines with J gene TRBJ2-5, with D possibly TRBD1 on 5 matching bases. This CDR3 region has 13 residues. Trimming stripped 4 bases from V and 5 bases from J, with 14 bases between. Germline CDR1 reads SQVTM; CDR2 reads ANQGSEA. This CDR3 reads CSVVVGPGETQYF. The DNA for the CDR3 is TGCAGCGTTGTTGTGGGGCCCGGTGAGACCCAGTACTTC.